These 27 T cell receptor beta chains were sequenced from one sample in a study of post-analysis software for immune sequencing data. The study's findings and limits: There were five or six TRBV segments more frequent in patients than controls, and TRBV5-6, TRBV5-1 and TRBV20-1 were among them.

Every TCR beta cDNA library bore unique molecular identifiers. TCRdb processed the PCR reads anew with MiXCR; each CDR3 protein has one entry. In the table there are some 700,000 distinct CDR3 sequences, roughly three fifths of which are singletons. Their recognized antigens are unknown. Source material: blood. The receptors derive from a girl aged 2 to 9 with multiple sclerosis.

This clonotype occurred a few times. The V gene is TRBV5-1, the J gene TRBJ2-1; no firm D call. The V gene's germline CDR1 is SGHRS and CDR2 YFSETQ. The germline V and J ends were trimmed by 3 bases and 9 bases, with 13 bases remaining between them. The CDR3 spans 13 residues. The DNA of the CDR3 is TGCGCCAGCAGCTCCCAAAAGGTTCCTGAGCAGTTCTTC. Translated: CASSSQKVPEQFF.

This clonotype has more than one count but fewer than ten. The rearrangement uses TRBV5-8 and TRBJ2-7; D uncertain. CDR1 SGHTS and CDR2 YDEGEE come from the germline V gene. The V end lost 6 bases, the J end lost 1 base, and 14 bases lay between the germline ends. This CDR3 has 14 amino acids. CDR3 in amino acids: CASKQVDGSYEQYF. The CDR3 DNA is TGTGCCAGCAAGCAAGTGGACGGTTCCTACGAGCAGTACTTC.

This chain joins TRBV15 and TRBJ2-1; 8 nucleotides agree with TRBD1. The CDR3 has 17 residues. V lost 0 bases, J lost 8 bases, and 12 bases stayed unmatched. CDR1 and CDR2 from the germline V gene are LNHNV and YYDKDF (reference sequence). The CDR3 sequence: CATSRDGRAGGWDEQFF. DNA for the CDR3: TGTGCCACCAGCAGAGATGGGAGAGCAGGGGGCTGGGATGAGCAGTTCTTC. The variable domain in full, with the rest retrieved from reference TRBV15 and TRBJ2-1, is DAMVIQNPRYQVTQFGKPVTLSCSQTLNHNVMYWYQQKSSQAPKLLFHYYDKDFNNEADTPDNFQSRRPNTSFCFLDIRSPGLGDTAMYLCATSRDGRAGGWDEQFFGPGTRLTVL.

The chain combines TRBV5-4 with TRBJ2-5, with TRBD1 identical over 10 bases. The better agreement between TRBJ2-7 and the DNA end casts doubt on the J call. The CDR3 consists of 14 residues. Per germline, CDR1 SGHNT and CDR2 YYREEE (reference sequence). The CDR3 loop reads CASSRTGGDYEQYF. The CDR3 DNA reads TGTGCCAGCAGCAGGACAGGGGGGGACTACGAGCAGTACTTC.

V and J are TRBV25-1 and TRBJ2-5; the D call may be TRBD1 or TRBD2 (7 bases each). Deletions cut 9 bases from V and 11 bases from J, with 25 bases between. The CDR3 has 14 amino acids. From germline, CDR1 is MGHDK and CDR2 SYGVNS. CDR3 in DNA: TGTGCCAGTAGACTGCAGGGGGGGTACAATGAGCAGTACTTC. Its protein product is CASRLQGGYNEQYF.

CDR3 in DNA: TGCGCCAGCAGCCAAGTCCCCCACCGGCCCCCTTCCTACAATGAGCAGTTCTTC. Amino acids: CASSQVPHRPPSYNEQFF. The chain recombines TRBV4-3 with TRBJ2-1, with D unresolved. The germline gives CDR1 LGHNA, CDR2 YSLEER. Trimming removed 1 base from V and 1 base from J, with 17 bases in between. The length of the CDR3 is 18 residues.

In its sample, this clonotype was seen a few times. The CDR3 nucleotides are TGTGCCAGCAGCTTGGGTCCCGGGAACACTGAAGCTTTCTTT. It yields the protein CASSLGPGNTEAFF. V usage is TRBV5-5 and J usage is TRBJ1-1; the D is unclear. V was clipped by 0 bases and J by 1 base, with 7 bases between them. CDR3 length equals 14 residues. The germline CDR1 and CDR2 sequences are SGHKS and YYEKEE (reference sequence).

The genes are TRBV29-1 and TRBJ2-1; 8 bases fit TRBD2. Germline V lookup: CDR1 SQVTM, CDR2 ANQGSEA. This CDR3 spans 13 amino acids. The V gene end was trimmed by 6 bases and the J gene end by 0 bases; junction bases not matched to a gene: 1. Here the CDR3 reads CSVGTSSYNEQFF. Here the CDR3 DNA reads TGCAGCGTCGGGACTAGCTCCTACAATGAGCAGTTCTTC.

This clonotype occurred a few times. V is TRBV20-1 and J is TRBJ2-1; tentative D call: TRBD1 (5 bases). The CDR3 is made up of 16 amino acids. V was trimmed by 3 bases and J by 4 bases, leaving 19 bases between them. The germline CDR1 and CDR2 sequences are DFQATT and SNEGSKA (reference sequence). The CDR3 DNA follows: TGCAGTGCTAGCCAGGACACCAGTCCTCTGTACAATGAGCAGTTCTTC. Its protein product is CSASQDTSPLYNEQFF.

V and J are TRBV7-9 and TRBJ2-5; D gene ambiguous. Germline CDR1 reads SEHNR; CDR2 reads FQNEAQ (reference sequence). CDR3 length equals 14 residues. V lost 0 bases to trimming and J lost 1 base, with 6 bases between them. CDR3 sequence reads: CASSLAGFQETQYF. CDR3 bases: TGTGCCAGCAGCTTAGCGGGATTCCAAGAGACCCAGTACTTC.

The genes are TRBV2 and TRBJ2-5; D unclear. Trimming shortened V by 5 bases and J by 4 bases, and 5 bases separated the two germline ends. From germline, CDR1 is SNHLY and CDR2 FYNNEI. This CDR3 spans 11 amino acids. This CDR3 reads CASSPPETQYF. CDR3 nucleotides: TGTGCCAGCAGTCCCCCAGAGACCCAGTACTTC.

This chain connects TRBV29-1 to TRBJ2-1; 13 nucleotides align to TRBD2. Germline trimming cut 4 bases from V and 9 bases from J; bases unmatched to any gene: 6. CDR1 and CDR2 (germline): SQVTM, ANQGSEA. There are 14 residues in the CDR3. The chain's CDR3 is CSVAGLAGLLEQFF. CDR3 coding DNA: TGCAGCGTTGCGGGACTAGCGGGATTGCTTGAGCAGTTCTTC.

The genes are TRBV25-1 and TRBJ2-7; 9 bases match TRBD1. The J call may be incorrect, as the DNA end agrees better with TRBJ2-5. CDR1 and CDR2 (germline): MGHDK, SYGVNS. The CDR3 runs 15 residues. The CDR3: CASSPQWDREETQYF. The CDR3 DNA is TGTGCCAGCAGTCCCCAATGGGACAGGGAAGAGACCCAGTACTTC.

This clonotype was seen a handful of times. The V gene is TRBV7-2, the J gene TRBJ2-5; D uncertain. The germline gives CDR1 SGHTA, CDR2 FQGNSA. Trimming took off 1 base at V and 2 bases at J, with 11 bases between the two ends. The CDR3 extends over 15 amino acids. CDR3 region: CASSLDPGRQETQYF. The CDR3 nucleotides read TGTGCCAGCAGCTTAGATCCCGGGCGGCAAGAGACCCAGTACTTC.

This chain connects TRBV6-1 to TRBJ2-1; perhaps TRBD2 as D (5 bases). The ends were cut back, 2 bases at V and 2 bases at J, with 10 bases in the middle. The CDR3 spans 15 residues. From germline, CDR1 is MNHNS and CDR2 SASEGT. In DNA form, the CDR3 reads TGTGCCAGCAGTGAATCCGGAGGCCCCTACAATGAGCAGTTCTTC. Protein product: CASSESGGPYNEQFF.

The sample holds a few counts of this clonotype. The rearrangement links TRBV20-1 to TRBJ2-5, with D possibly matching TRBD1 (6 bases). This CDR3 comprises 13 residues. Germline V lookup: CDR1 DFQATT, CDR2 SNEGSKA (reference sequence). Trimming cost V 1 base and J 5 bases, with 11 bases left between them. CDR3 in amino acids: CSARGRGEETQYF. The CDR3, as DNA: TGCAGTGCTAGAGGCAGGGGAGAGGAGACCCAGTACTTC.

The rearrangement links TRBV14 to TRBJ2-7; 7 nucleotides match TRBD2. The CDR3 has 13 residues. Germline CDR1 SGHDN, CDR2 FVKESK. Trimming removed 4 bases from V and 3 bases from J; junction bases left unmatched: 3. In DNA, the CDR3 is TGTGCCAGCAGCCTTAGCGGGCGCTACGAGCAGTACTTC. Its translation: CASSLSGRYEQYF.

A single count supports this clonotype. The chain recombines TRBV5-1 with TRBJ1-2, with 9 bases aligning to TRBD1. With 6 bases clipped from V and 6 bases from J, the junction kept 3 bases outside the gene matches. CDR1 and CDR2 (germline): SGHRS, YFSETQ. The length of the CDR3 is 12 residues. The chain's CDR3 is CASTQGADGYTF. CDR3 DNA sequence: TGCGCCAGCACACAGGGGGCCGATGGCTACACCTTC.

The chain recombines TRBV4-3 with TRBJ2-3; no clear D. V was shortened by 0 bases and J by 2 bases, with 6 bases between the two germline ends. The germline V gene encodes CDR1 LGHNA and CDR2 YSLEER. The CDR3 extends over 14 amino acids. The CDR3 here is CASSQDYYTDTQYF. Written as DNA, the CDR3 is TGCGCCAGCAGCCAAGATTATTACACAGATACGCAGTATTTT.

The chain joins TRBV12-3 or TRBV12-4 to TRBJ1-4; 12 bases are shared with TRBD1. V lost 6 bases, J lost 0 bases, and 14 bases stayed unmatched. The CDR3 contains 20 residues. In nucleotides, the CDR3 is TGTGCCAGCAGGACCCGGGACAGGGGGCTGATGAATCCAACTAATGAAAAACTGTTTTTT. Translated: CASRTRDRGLMNPTNEKLFF.

The rearrangement joins TRBV12-3 or TRBV12-4 to TRBJ1-5; D is possibly TRBD1 (6 bases). The CDR3 contains 14 residues. Trimming stripped 7 bases from V and 3 bases from J, with 13 bases between. The CDR3 region has the DNA TGTGCCAGCACCCCTGGACAGATCAATCAGCCCCAGCATTTT. It translates to CASTPGQINQPQHF.

This clonotype was seen more than once but under ten times. The chain carries TRBV9 and TRBJ2-7; 8 bases are a match to TRBD1. The DNA end lines up better with TRBJ2-5; the J call may be wrong. The CDR3 is 15 amino acids. The V gene's germline CDR1 is SGDLS and CDR2 YYNGEE. The chain's CDR3 is CASSVVGQGGETQYF. The DNA of the CDR3 is TGTGCCAGCAGCGTAGTAGGACAGGGTGGAGAGACCCAGTACTTC.

This clonotype was observed a few times. The J gene is TRBJ2-5, the V gene TRBV6-5; 12 bases match TRBD1. CDR1 and CDR2 from the germline V gene are MNHEY and SVGAGI. The CDR3 runs 18 residues. V shed 0 bases and J 5 bases; nucleotides not matched to a gene: 10. CDR3 sequence: CASSYSTRDRGPRETQYF. As DNA, the CDR3 is TGTGCCAGCAGTTACTCTACCCGGGACAGGGGGCCCAGGGAGACCCAGTACTTC.

The chain uses TRBV27 and TRBJ2-7; 7 nucleotides agree with TRBD2. Trimming took 2 bases from V and 2 from J; bases not matched to a gene: 6. Looked up from germline, CDR1 is MNHEY and CDR2 is SMNVEV (reference sequence). The CDR3 extends over 15 amino acids. The CDR3 spells CASSLVRGETYEQYF. For the CDR3, the DNA is TGTGCCAGCAGTTTAGTTCGGGGGGAAACCTACGAGCAGTACTTC.

V and J are TRBV4-1 and TRBJ2-7; D is unclear. Germline V gene sequence: CDR1 MGHRA, CDR2 YSYEKL. V was clipped by 0 bases and J by 3 bases, with 12 bases between them. The CDR3 consists of 15 residues. This CDR3 is CASSQEGFSRYEQYF. In nucleotides, the CDR3 is TGCGCCAGCAGCCAAGAAGGATTCAGCCGCTACGAGCAGTACTTC.

In this sample, this clonotype turned up a few times. The V gene is TRBV4-3, the J gene TRBJ2-3; D gene unclear. CDR3 size: 13 residues. Trimming left V 4 bases short and J 3 bases short, with 8 bases between. Germline CDR1 is LGHNA and CDR2 is YSLEER. CDR3 residues: CASSRERTDTQYF. CDR3 in DNA: TGCGCCAGCAGCCGGGAACGGACAGATACGCAGTATTTT.

V is TRBV12-3 or TRBV12-4 and J is TRBJ2-7, with a tentative D call TRBD1 (6 bases). Trimming took 2 bases from V and 3 from J, leaving 11 bases between them. The CDR3 extends over 14 amino acids. The CDR3 DNA reads as TGTGCCAGCAGTTTACAGGGGATCGGCTACGAGCAGTACTTC. Its protein product is CASSLQGIGYEQYF.